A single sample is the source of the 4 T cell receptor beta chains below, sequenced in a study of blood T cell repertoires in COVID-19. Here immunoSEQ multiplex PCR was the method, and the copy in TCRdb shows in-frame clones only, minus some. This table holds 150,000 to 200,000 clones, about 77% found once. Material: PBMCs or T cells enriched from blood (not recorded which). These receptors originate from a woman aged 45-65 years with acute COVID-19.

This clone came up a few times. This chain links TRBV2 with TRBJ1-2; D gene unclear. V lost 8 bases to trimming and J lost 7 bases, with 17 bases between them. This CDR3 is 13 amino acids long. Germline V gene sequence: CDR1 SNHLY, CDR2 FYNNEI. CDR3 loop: CASLRDSNGGYTF. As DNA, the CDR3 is TGTGCCAGCCTGAGAGATAGCAATGGTGGCTACACCTTC.

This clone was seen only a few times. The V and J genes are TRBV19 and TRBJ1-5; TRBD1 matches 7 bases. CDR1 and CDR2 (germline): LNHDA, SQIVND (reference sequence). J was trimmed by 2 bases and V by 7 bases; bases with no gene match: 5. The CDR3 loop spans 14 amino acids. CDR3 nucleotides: TGTGCCAGTACTTACACAGGGGGCAATCAGCCCCAGCATTTT. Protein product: CASTYTGGNQPQHF.

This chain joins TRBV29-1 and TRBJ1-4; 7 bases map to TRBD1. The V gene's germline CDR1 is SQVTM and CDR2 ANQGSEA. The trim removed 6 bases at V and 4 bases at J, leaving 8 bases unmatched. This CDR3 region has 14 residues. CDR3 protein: CSVSRDSNNEKLFF. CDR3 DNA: TGCAGCGTGAGCCGGGACAGCAATAATGAAAAACTGTTTTTT.

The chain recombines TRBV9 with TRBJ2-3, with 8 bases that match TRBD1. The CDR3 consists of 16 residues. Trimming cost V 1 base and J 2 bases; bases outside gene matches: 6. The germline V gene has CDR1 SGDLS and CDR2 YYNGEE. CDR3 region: CASSVMTGETTDTQYF. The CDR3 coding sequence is TGTGCCAGCAGCGTAATGACAGGGGAGACCACAGATACGCAGTATTTT.